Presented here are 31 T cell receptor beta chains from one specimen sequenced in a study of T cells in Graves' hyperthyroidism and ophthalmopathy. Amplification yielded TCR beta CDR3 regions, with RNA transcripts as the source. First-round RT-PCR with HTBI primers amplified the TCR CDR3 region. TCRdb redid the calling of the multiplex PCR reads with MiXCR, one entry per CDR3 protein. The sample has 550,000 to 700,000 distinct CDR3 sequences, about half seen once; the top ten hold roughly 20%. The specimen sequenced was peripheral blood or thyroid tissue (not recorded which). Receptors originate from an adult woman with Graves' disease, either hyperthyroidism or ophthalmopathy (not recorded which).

The CDR3 protein is CASSFAWGYGYGYTF. The CDR3, as DNA: TGTGCCAGCAGCTTCGCCTGGGGCTACGGCTATGGCTACACCTTC. The V and J genes are TRBV7-9 and TRBJ1-2; TRBD1 is a possible D gene (5 bases). Germline CDR1 reads SEHNR; CDR2 reads FQNEAQ (reference sequence). V lost 3 bases and J lost 4, with 15 bases in between. CDR3 size: 15 residues. Variable domain in full (rest from reference TRBV7-9 and TRBJ1-2): DTGVSQNPRHKITKRGQNVTFRCDPISEHNRLYWYRQTLGQGPEFLTYFQNEAQLEKSRLLSDRFSAERPKGSFSTLEIQRTEQGDSAMYLCASSFAWGYGYGYTFGSGTRLTVV.

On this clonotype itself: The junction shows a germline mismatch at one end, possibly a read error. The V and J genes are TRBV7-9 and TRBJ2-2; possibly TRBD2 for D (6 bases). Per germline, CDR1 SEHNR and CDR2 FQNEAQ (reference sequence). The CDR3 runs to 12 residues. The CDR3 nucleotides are TGTGCCAGCAGCTCCCCGGCGGGCGCGGGATATTTT. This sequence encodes CASSSPAGAGYF. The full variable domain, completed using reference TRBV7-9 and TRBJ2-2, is DTGVSQNPRHKITKRGQNVTFRCDPISEHNRLYWYRQTLGQGPEFLTYFQNEAQLEKSRLLSDRFSAERPKGSFSTLEIQRTEQGDSAMYLCASSSPAGAGYFGEGSRLTVL.

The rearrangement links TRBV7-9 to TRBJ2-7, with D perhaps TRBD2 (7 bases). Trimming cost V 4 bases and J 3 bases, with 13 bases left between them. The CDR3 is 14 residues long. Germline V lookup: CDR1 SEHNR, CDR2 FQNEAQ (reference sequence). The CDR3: CASSSNREGYEQYF. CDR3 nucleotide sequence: TGTGCCAGCAGCTCCAACAGGGAGGGCTACGAGCAGTACTTC.

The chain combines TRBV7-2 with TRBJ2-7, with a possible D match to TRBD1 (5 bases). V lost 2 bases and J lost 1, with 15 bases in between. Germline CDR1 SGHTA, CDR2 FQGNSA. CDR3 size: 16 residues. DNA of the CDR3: TGTGCCAGCAGCTTATTTCCTGACAGTCGATCCTACGAGCAGTACTTC. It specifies CASSLFPDSRSYEQYF.

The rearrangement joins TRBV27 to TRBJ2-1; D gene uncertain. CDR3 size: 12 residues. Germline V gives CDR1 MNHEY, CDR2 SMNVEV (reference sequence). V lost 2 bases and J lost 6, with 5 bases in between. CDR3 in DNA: TGTGCCAGCAGTTTAAATCGCAATGAGCAGTTCTTC. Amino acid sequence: CASSLNRNEQFF.

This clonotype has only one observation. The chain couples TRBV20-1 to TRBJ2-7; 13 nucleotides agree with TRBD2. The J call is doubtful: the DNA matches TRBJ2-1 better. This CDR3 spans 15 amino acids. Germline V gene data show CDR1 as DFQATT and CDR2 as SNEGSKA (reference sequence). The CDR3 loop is CSARTGTSGMNEQFF. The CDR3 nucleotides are TGCAGTGCTCGAACCGGGACTAGCGGGATGAATGAGCAGTTCTTC.

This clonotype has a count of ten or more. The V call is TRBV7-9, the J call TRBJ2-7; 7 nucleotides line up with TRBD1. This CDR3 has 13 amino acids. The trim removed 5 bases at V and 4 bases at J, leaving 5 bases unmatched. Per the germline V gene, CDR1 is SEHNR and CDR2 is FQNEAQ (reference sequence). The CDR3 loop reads CASSPQGVYEQYF. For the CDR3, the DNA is TGTGCCAGCAGCCCTCAGGGGGTTTACGAGCAGTACTTC.

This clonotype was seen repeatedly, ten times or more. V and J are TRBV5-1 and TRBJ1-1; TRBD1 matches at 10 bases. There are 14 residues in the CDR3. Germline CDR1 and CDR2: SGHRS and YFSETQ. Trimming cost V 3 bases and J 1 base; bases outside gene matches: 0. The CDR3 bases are TGCGCCAGCAGCTGGACAGGGGGGAACACTGAAGCTTTCTTT. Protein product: CASSWTGGNTEAFF.

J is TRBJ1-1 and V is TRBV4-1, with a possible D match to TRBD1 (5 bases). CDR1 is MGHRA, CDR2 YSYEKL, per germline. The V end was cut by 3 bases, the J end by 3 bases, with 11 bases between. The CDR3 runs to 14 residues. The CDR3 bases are TGCGCCAGCAGCCAGGATTTGGGGGACACTGAAGCTTTCTTT. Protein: CASSQDLGDTEAFF.

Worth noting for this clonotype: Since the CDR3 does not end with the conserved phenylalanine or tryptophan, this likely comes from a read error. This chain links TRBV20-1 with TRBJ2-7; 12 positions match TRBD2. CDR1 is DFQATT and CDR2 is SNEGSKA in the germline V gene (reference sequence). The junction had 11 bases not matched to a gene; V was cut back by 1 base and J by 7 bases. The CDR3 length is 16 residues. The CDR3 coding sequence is TGCAGTGCTAGAGTTGCGACTAGCGGGAGCGTCGTAGAGCAGTACCTC. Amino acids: CSARVATSGSVVEQYL.

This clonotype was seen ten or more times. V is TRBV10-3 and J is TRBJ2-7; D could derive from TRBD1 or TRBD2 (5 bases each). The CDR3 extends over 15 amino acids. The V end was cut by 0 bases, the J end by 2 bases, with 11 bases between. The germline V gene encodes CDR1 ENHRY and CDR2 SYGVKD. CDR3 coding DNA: TGTGCCATCAGTGAGTCGCAGGGACCTACCTACGAGCAGTACTTC. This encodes CAISESQGPTYEQYF.

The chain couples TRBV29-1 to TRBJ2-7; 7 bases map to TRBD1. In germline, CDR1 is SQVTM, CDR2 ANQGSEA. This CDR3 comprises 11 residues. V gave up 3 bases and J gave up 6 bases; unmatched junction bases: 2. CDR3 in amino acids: CSVDYRGEQYF. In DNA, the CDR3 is TGCAGCGTTGACTACAGGGGCGAGCAGTACTTC.

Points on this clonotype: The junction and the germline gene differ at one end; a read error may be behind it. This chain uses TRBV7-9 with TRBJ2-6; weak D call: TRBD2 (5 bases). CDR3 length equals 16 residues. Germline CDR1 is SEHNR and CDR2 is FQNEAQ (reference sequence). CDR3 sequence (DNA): TGTGCCAGCAGCTTAGGGAGGCTCGGGCTATCCGACACTGAAGCTTTC. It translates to CASSLGRLGLSDTEAF.

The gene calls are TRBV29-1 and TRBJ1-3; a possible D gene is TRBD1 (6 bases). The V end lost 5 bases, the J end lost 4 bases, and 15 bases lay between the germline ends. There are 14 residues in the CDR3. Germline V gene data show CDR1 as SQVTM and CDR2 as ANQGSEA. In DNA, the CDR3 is TGCAGCGTTACCCAGGGGATGGGGGGAAACACCATATATTTT. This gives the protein CSVTQGMGGNTIYF.

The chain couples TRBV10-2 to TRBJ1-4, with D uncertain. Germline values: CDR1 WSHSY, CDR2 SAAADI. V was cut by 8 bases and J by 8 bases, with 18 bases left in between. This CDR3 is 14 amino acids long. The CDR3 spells CASGLDQNLEKLFF. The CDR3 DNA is TGCGCCAGCGGATTGGACCAAAACCTCGAAAAACTGTTTTTT.

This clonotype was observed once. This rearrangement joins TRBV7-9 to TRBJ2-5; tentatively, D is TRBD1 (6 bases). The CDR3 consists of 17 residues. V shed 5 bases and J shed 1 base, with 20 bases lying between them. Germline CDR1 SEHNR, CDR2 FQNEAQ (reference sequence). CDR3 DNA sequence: TGTGCCAGCAGCCAACCTAAGACAGGAATCCTCCAAGAGACCCAGTACTTC. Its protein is CASSQPKTGILQETQYF.

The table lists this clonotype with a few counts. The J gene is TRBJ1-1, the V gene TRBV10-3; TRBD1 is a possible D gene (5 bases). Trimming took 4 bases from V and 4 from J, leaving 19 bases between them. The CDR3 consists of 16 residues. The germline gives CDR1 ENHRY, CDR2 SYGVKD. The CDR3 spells CAISAGDFLGGTEAFF. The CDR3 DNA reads TGTGCCATCAGTGCCGGGGACTTCCTCGGTGGCACTGAAGCTTTCTTT.

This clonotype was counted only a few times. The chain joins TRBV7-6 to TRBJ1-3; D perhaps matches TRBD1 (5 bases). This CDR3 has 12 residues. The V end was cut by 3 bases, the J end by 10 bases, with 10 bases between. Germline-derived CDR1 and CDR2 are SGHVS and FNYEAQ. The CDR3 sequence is CASSLTDDTIYF. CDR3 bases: TGTGCCAGCAGCTTGACAGATGATACCATATATTTT.

This CDR3 reads CASSPRTFTGELFF. Here the CDR3 DNA reads TGTGCCAGCAGCCCAAGGACTTTCACCGGGGAGCTGTTTTTT. The chain has TRBV7-2 and TRBJ2-2; possibly TRBD2 for D (5 bases). The CDR3 sequence is 14 residues long. V was clipped by 5 bases and J by 4 bases, with 11 bases between them. Germline loops: CDR1 SGHTA, CDR2 FQGNSA.

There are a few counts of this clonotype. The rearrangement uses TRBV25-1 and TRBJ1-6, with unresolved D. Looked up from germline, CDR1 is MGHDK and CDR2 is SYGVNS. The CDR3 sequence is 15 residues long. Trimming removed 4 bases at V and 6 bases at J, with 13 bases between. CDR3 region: CASSAPPEGNSPLHF. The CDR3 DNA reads TGTGCCAGCAGTGCACCGCCCGAGGGTAATTCACCCCTCCACTTT. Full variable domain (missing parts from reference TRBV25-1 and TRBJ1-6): EADIYQTPRYLVIGTGKKITLECSQTMGHDKMYWYQQDPGMELHLIHYSYGVNSTEKGDLSSESTVSRIRTEHFPLTLESARPSHTSQYLCASSAPPEGNSPLHFGNGTRLTVT.

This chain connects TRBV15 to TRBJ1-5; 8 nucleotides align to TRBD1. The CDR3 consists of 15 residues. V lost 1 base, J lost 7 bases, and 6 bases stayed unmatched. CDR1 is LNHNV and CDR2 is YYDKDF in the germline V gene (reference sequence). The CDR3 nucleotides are TGTGCCACCAGCAGAGGGACAGGGATCAGCCAGCCCCAGCATTTT. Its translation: CATSRGTGISQPQHF.

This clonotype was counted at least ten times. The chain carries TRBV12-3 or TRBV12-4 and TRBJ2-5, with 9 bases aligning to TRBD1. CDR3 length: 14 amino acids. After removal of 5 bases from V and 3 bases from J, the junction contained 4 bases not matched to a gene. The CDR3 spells CASSPRTGEETQYF. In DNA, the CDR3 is TGTGCCAGCAGTCCCAGGACAGGGGAAGAGACCCAGTACTTC.

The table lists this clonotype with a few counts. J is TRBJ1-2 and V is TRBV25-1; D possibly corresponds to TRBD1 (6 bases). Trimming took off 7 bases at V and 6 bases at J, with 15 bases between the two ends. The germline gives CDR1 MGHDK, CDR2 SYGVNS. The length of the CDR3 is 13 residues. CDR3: CASTREGVHGYTF. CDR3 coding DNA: TGTGCCAGCACCCGGGAGGGGGTCCATGGCTACACCTTC.

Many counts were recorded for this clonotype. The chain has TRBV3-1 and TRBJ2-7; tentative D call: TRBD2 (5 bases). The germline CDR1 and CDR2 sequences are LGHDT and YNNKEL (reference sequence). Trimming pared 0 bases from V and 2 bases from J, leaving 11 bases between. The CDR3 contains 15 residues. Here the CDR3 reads CASSQETGWAYEQYF. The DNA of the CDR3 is TGTGCCAGCAGCCAAGAGACGGGATGGGCCTACGAGCAGTACTTC.

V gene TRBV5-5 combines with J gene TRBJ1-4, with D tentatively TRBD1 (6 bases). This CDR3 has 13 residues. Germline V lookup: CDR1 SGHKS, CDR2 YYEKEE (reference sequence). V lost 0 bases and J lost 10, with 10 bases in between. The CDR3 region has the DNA TGTGCCAGCAGCTTGGAGGGGGGATCAAAACTGTTTTTT. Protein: CASSLEGGSKLFF.

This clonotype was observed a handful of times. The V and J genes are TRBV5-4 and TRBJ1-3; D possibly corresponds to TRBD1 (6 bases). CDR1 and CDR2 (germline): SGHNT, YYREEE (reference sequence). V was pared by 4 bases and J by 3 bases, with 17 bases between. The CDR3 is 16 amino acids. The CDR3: CASSNPDRSYGNTIYF. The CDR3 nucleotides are TGTGCCAGCAGCAACCCGGACAGAAGTTATGGAAACACCATATATTTT.

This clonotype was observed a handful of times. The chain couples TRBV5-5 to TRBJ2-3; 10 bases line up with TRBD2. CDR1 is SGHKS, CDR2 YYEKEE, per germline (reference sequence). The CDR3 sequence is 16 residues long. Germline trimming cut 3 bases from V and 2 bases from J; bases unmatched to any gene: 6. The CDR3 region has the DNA TGTGCCAGCAGCTCTCATACTAGCGGGACCACAGATACGCAGTATTTT. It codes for CASSSHTSGTTDTQYF.

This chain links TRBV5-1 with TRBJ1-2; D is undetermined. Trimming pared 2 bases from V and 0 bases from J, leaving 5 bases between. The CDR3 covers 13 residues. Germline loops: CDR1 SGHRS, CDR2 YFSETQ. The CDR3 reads CASSFTANYGYTF. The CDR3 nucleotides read TGCGCCAGCAGCTTTACAGCTAACTATGGCTACACCTTC.

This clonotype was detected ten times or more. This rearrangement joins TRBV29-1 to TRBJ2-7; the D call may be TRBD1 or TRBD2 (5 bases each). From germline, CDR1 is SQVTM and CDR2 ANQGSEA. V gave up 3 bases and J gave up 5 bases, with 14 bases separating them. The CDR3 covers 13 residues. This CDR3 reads CSVEQGRSNEQYF. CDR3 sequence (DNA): TGCAGCGTTGAGCAGGGACGGTCCAACGAGCAGTACTTC.

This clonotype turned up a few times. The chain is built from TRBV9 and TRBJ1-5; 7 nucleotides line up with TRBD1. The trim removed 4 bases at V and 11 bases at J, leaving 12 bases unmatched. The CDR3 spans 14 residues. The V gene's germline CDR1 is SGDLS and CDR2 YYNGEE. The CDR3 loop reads CASSQWDSQETQHF. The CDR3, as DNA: TGTGCCAGCAGCCAATGGGACAGCCAGGAGACCCAGCATTTT. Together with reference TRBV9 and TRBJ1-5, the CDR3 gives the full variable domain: DSGVTQTPKHLITATGQRVTLRCSPRSGDLSVYWYQQSLDQGLQFLIQYYNGEERAKGNILERFSAQQFPDLHSELNLSSLELGDSALYFCASSQWDSQETQHFGDGTRLSIL.

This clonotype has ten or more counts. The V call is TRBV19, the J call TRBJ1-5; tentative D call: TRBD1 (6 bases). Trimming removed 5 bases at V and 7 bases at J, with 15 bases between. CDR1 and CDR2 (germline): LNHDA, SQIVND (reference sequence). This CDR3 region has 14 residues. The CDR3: CASSLQGLGQPQHF. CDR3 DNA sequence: TGTGCCAGTAGTCTACAGGGTTTGGGGCAGCCCCAGCATTTT.